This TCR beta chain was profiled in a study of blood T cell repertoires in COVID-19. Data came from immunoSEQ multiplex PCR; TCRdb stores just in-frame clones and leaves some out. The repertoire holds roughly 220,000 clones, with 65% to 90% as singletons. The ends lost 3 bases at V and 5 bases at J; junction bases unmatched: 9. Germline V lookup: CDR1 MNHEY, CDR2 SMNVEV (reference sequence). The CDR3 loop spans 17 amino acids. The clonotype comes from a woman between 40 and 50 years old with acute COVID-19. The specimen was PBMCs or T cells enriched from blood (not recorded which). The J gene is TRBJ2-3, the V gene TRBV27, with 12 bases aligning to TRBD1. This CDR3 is CASSFFPGQGARDTQYF. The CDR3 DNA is TGTGCCAGCAGTTTCTTCCCGGGACAGGGGGCGCGAGATACGCAGTATTTT.